Given below is one T cell receptor beta chain in context. The germline V and J ends were trimmed by 1 base and 7 bases, with 16 bases remaining between them. Germline V gene data show CDR1 as SEHNR and CDR2 as FQNEAQ (reference sequence). The CDR3 length is 15 residues. This entry is derived from a study of blood T cell repertoires in COVID-19. About the study: Nucleic acid was either cDNA or gDNA, and it came from T cells, B-cell-depleted T cells, or PBMCs.

In the original analysis: Quantification of nucleated cells was approximated via reference gene primer amplification. Using immunoSEQ multiplex PCR, the repertoire was profiled, and TCRdb retains in-frame clones only, with some absent. V and J calls and clone size follow that table, whereas D and trimming were derived from the DNA. This table has some 40,000 clones, 69% appearing once. The sequence was collected from a man older than 75 with acute or convalescent COVID-19. This chain connects TRBV7-9 to TRBJ1-1; D may be TRBD1 (6 bases). Material: peripheral blood. The CDR3 sequence is CASSLGGRPYGEAFF. The DNA of the CDR3 is TGTGCCAGCAGCTTAGGGGGGCGGCCCTACGGTGAAGCTTTCTTT.